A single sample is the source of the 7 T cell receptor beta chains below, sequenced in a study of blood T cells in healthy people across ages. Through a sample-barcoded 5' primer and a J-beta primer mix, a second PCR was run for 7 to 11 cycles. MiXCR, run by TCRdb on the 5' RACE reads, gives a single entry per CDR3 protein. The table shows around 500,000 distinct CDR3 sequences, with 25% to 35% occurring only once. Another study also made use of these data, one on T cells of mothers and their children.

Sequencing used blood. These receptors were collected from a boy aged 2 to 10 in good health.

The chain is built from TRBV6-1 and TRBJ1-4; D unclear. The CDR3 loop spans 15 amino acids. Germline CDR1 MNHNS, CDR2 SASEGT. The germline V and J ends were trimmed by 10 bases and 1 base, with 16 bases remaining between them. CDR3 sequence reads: CAISSDGKTNEKLFF. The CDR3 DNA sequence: TGTGCCATCTCATCCGACGGGAAAACTAATGAAAAACTGTTTTTT.

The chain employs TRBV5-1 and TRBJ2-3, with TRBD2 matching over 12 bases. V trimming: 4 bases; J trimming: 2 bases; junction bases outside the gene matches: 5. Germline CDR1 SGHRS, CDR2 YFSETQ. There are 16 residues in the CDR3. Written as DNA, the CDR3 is TGCGCCAGCAGCCCCGGACTAGCGGGACCCACAGATACGCAGTATTTT. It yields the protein CASSPGLAGPTDTQYF.

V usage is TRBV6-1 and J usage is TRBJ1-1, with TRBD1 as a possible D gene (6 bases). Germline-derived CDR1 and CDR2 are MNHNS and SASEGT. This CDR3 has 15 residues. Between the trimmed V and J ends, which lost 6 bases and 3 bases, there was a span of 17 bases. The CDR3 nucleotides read TGTGCCAGCAGCCAGTGGGGGGGCGGGGACACTGAAGCTTTCTTT. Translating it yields CASSQWGGGDTEAFF.

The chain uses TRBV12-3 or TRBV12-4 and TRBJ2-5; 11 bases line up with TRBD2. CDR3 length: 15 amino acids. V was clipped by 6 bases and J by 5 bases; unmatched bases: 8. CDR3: CASSFSGGAGETQYF. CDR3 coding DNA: TGTGCCAGCAGCTTTAGCGGGGGGGCGGGGGAGACCCAGTACTTC.

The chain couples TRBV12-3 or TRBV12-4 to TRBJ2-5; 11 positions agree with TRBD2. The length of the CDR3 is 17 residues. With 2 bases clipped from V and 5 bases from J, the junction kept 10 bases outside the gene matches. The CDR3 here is CASSLSVSGGARETQYF. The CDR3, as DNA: TGTGCCAGCAGTTTATCGGTTAGCGGGGGGGCTAGGGAGACCCAGTACTTC.

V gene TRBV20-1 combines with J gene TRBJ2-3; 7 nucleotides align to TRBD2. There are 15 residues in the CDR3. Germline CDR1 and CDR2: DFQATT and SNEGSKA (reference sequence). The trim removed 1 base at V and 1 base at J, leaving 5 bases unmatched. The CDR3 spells CSARVRTSGTDTQYF. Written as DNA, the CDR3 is TGCAGTGCTAGAGTTCGAACTAGCGGCACAGATACGCAGTATTTT.

The CDR3 DNA reads as TGCAGTGCTCCCGGGAGGGGGAATTCACCCCTCCACTTT. It specifies CSAPGRGNSPLHF. The chain uses TRBV20-1 and TRBJ1-6; D perhaps matches TRBD1 (6 bases). V lost 5 bases to trimming and J lost 7 bases, with 12 bases between them. Germline CDR1 reads DFQATT; CDR2 reads SNEGSKA (reference sequence). This CDR3 has 13 amino acids.